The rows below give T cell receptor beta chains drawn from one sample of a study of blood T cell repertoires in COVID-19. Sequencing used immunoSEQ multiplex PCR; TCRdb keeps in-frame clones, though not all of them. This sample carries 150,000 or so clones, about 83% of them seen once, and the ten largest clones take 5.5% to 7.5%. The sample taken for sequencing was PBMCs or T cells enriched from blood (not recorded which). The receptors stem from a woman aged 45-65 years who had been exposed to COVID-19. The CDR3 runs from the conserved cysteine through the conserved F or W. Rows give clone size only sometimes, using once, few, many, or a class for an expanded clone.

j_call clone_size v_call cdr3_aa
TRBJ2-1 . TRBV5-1 CASRLSGPSYNEQFF
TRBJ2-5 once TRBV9 CASSVGPNSETQYF
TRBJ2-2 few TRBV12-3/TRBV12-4 CAMKRGYTGELFF
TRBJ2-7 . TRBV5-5 CASSRGQGIFYEQYF
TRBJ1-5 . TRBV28 CASSLRGPGQGPGQPQHF
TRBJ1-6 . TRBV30 CAWTRDRVSPLHF
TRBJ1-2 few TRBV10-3 CAISESVNYGYTF
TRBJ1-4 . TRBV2 CASSQAGPPNEKLFF
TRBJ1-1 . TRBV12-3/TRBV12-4 CASSLGPSPEAFF
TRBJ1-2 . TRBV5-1 CASSLGGSVAPYGYTF
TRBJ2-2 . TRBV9 CASSVLGSSTGELFF
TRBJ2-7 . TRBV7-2 CASSLDRGRGEQYF
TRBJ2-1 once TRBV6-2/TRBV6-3 CASSDRVRPYNEQFF
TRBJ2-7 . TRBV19 CASRSGPYEQYF
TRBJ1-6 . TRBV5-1 CASSPDSTYPNSPLHF
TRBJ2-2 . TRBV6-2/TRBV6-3 CASSGNWGQSGELFF
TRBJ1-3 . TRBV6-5 CASSRTGRTGNTIYF
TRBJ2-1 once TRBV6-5 CASSSGLAGYNEQFF
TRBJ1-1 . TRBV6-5 CASSYRDTRTEAFF
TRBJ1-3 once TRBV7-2 CASSSTGTGGNTIYF
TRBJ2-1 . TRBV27 CASTSHRGYEQFF
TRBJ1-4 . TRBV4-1 CASSEPGEKLFF
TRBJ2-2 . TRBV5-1 CASSLATSGNTGELFF
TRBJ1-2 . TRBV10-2 CASSEATGFGYTF
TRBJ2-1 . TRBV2 CASGTSGINEQFF
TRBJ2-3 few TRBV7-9 CASTLGETQYF
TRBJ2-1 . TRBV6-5 CASESVFGEQFF
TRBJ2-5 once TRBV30 CAWSLSDQETQYF
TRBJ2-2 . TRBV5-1 CASSLVGQGMAGELFF
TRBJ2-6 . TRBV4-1 CASSQVLTGPTGANVLTF
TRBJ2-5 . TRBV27 CASSKTGAQETQYF
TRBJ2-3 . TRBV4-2 CASSQGTSGGNTQYF
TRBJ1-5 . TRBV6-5 CASSSPGREQPQHF
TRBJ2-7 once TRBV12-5 CASGLDGVNGEQYF
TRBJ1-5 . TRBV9 CASSPGQSNQPQHF
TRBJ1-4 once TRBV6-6 CASSFTGKEKLFF
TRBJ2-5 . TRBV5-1 CASSLVMGAGETQYF
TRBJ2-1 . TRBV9 CASSTRTGDHNEQFF